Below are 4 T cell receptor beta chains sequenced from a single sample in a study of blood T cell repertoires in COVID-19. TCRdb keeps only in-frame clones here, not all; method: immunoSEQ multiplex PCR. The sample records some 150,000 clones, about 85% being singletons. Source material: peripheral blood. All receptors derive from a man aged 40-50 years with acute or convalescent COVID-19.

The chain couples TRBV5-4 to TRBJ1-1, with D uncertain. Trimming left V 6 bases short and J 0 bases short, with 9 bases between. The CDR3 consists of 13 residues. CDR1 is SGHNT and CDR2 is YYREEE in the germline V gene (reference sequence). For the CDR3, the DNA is TGTGCCAGCACTGGAGCCCTGAACACTGAAGCTTTCTTT. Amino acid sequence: CASTGALNTEAFF.

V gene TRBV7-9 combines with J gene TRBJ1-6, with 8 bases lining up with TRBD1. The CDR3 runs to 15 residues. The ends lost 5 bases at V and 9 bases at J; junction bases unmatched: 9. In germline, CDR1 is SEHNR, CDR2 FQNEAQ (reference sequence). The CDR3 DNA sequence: TGTGCCAGCAGCCCAGACGGACAGGGATCTTCACCCCTCCACTTT. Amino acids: CASSPDGQGSSPLHF. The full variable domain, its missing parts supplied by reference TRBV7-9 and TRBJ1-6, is DTGVSQNPRHKITKRGQNVTFRCDPISEHNRLYWYRQTLGQGPEFLTYFQNEAQLEKSRLLSDRFSAERPKGSFSTLEIQRTEQGDSAMYLCASSPDGQGSSPLHFGNGTRLTVT.

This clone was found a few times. The CDR3: CASSRDSHNEQFF. The CDR3, as DNA: TGTGCCAGCAGCAGGGACAGTCACAATGAGCAGTTCTTC. The chain joins TRBV7-3 to TRBJ2-1; 7 bases are shared with TRBD1. Germline CDR1 SGHTA, CDR2 FQGTGA. The CDR3 consists of 13 residues. V was clipped by 5 bases and J by 5 bases; unmatched bases: 3.

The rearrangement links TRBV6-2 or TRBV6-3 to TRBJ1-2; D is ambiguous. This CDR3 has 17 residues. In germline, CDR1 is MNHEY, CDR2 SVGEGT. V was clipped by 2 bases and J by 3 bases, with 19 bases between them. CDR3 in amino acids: CASSYPEGWAADYGYTF. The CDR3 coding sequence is TGTGCCAGCAGTTACCCAGAGGGTTGGGCCGCCGACTATGGCTACACCTTC.